This T cell receptor (beta chain) was obtained from a study of T cells in women clearing cervical HPV infection. A word on this clone: The read terminates 3 residues ahead of where the CDR3 ends, so the germline J gene completes it.

Sequenced by immunoSEQ multiplex PCR; TCRdb stores in-frame clones only, minus some. This table lists 30,000 to 45,000 clones. Germline V CDR1 and CDR2: LNHDA, SQIVND (reference sequence). This CDR3 has 15 amino acids. The V and J ends lost 7 bases and 7 bases respectively, with 19 bases between them. The specimen sequenced was blood buffy coat. The TCR sequence derives from a woman between 18 and 69 years old with a cervical HPV16 infection that either progressed to CIN3+ or cleared (not recorded which). V usage is TRBV19 and J usage is TRBJ2-2; weak D call: TRBD2 (6 bases). The CDR3 is CASTTGTGIGGELFF. Partial CDR3 DNA: TGTGCCAGTACCACCGGGACTGGTATCGGCGGGGAG.